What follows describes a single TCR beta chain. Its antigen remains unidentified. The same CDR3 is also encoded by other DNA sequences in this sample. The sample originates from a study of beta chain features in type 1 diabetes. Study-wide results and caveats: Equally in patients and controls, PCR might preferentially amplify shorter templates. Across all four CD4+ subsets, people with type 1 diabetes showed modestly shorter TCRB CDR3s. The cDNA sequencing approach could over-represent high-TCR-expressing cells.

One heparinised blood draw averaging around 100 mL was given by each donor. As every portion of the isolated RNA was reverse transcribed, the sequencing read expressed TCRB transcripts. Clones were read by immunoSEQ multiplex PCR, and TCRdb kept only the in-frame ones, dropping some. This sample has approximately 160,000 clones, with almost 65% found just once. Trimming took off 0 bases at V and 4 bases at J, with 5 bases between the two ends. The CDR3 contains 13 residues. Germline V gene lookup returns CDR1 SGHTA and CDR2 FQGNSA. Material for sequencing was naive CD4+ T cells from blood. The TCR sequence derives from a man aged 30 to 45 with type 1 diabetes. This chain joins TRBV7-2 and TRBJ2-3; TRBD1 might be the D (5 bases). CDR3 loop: CASSLARADTQYF. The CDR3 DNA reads TGTGCCAGCAGCTTAGCCAGGGCAGATACGCAGTATTTT.